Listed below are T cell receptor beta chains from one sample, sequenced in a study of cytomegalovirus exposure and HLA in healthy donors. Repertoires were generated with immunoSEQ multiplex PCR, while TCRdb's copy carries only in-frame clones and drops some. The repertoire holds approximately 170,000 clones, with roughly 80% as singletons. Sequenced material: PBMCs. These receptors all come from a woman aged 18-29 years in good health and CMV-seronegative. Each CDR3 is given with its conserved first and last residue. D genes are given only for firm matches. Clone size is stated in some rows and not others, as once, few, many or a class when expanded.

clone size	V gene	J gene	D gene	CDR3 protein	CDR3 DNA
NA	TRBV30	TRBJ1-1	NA	CAGQTGNTEAFF	TGTGCCGGACAAACAGGGAACACTGAAGCTTTCTTT
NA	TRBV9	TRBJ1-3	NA	CASSVDPTGNAGNTIYF	TGTGCCAGCAGCGTAGATCCCACAGGGAACGCTGGAAACACCATATATTTT
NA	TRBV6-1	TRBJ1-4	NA	CASSGTHPREKLFF	TGTGCCAGCAGTGGGACTCACCCACGGGAAAAACTGTTTTTT
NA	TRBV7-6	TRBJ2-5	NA	CASSLDRAPETQYF	TGTGCCAGCAGCTTAGACAGGGCCCCAGAGACCCAGTACTTC
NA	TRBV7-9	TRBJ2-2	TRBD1	CASSFLQGGNTGELFF	TGTGCCAGCAGCTTCCTACAGGGGGGGAACACCGGGGAGCTGTTTTTT
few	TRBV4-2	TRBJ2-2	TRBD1	CASSLDRTGSEGELFF	TGTGCCAGCAGCCTCGACAGGACAGGGAGCGAGGGGGAGCTGTTTTTT
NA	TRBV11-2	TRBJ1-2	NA	CASSPLPRRGVANYGYTF	TGTGCCAGCAGCCCCCTACCGCGCAGGGGCGTAGCTAACTATGGCTACACCTTC
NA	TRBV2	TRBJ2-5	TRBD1	CASTAGQGARETQYF	TGTGCCAGCACAGCAGGACAGGGGGCTAGGGAGACCCAGTACTTC
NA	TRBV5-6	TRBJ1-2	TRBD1	CASSLLGTGILETNYGYTF	TGTGCCAGCAGCTTGCTTGGGACAGGCATCCTGGAAACTAACTATGGCTACACCTTC
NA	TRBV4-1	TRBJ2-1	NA	CASSQVASTNEQFF	TGCGCCAGCAGCCAAGTGGCCAGTACCAATGAGCAGTTCTTC
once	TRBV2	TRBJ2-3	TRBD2	CASSESGGGFTDTQYF	TGTGCCAGCAGTGAATCTGGCGGGGGATTCACAGATACGCAGTATTTT
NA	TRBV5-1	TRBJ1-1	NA	CASSLGLMNTEAFF	TGCGCCAGCAGCTTGGGGCTTATGAACACTGAAGCTTTCTTT
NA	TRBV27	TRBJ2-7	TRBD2	CASSPNPIGLAGAEQYF	TGTGCCAGCAGTCCAAATCCAATCGGACTAGCGGGAGCCGAGCAGTACTTC
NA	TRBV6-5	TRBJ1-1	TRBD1	CASSTGVVTEAFF	TGTGCCAGCAGTACAGGGGTGGTCACTGAAGCTTTCTTT
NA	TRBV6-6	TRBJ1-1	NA	CASSYPGTQNTEAFF	TGTGCCAGCAGTTACCCTGGGACACAGAACACTGAAGCTTTCTTT
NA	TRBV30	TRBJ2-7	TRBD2	CAWSPTGTSGIPSYEQYF	TGTGCCTGGAGTCCAACCGGGACTAGCGGGATCCCCTCCTACGAGCAGTACTTC
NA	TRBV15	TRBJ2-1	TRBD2	CATSRVAGGYNEQFF	TGTGCCACCAGCAGAGTAGCGGGGGGTTACAATGAGCAGTTCTTC
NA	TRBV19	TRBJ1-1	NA	CASSILMNTEAFF	TGTGCCAGTAGTATTTTAATGAACACTGAAGCTTTCTTT
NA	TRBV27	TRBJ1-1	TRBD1	CASSFRGLHSTNTEAFF	TGTGCCAGCAGTTTCAGGGGGCTACACTCTACGAACACTGAAGCTTTCTTT
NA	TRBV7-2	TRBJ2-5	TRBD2	CASSLTSRKETQYF	TGTGCCAGCAGCTTGACTAGCAGGAAGGAGACCCAGTACTTC
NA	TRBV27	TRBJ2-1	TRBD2	CASSLSPGSGTRMDEQFF	TGTGCCAGCAGTTTATCGCCGGGGAGCGGGACCCGTATGGATGAGCAGTTCTTC
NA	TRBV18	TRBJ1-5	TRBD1	CASSPGQGNQPQHF	TGTGCCAGCTCACCAGGACAGGGCAATCAGCCCCAGCATTTT
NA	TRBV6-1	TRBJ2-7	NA	CASSILIVYEQYF	TGTGCCAGCAGTATACTTATTGTCTACGAGCAGTACTTC
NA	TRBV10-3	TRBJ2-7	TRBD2	CAIRGTSPYEQYF	TGTGCCATCAGGGGGACTAGTCCCTACGAGCAGTACTTC
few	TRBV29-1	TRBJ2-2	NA	CSVDTGTTGELFF	TGCAGCGTTGATACAGGTACCACCGGGGAGCTGTTTTTT
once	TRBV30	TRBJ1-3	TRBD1	CAWRTGGGNTIYF	TGTGCCTGGAGGACAGGGGGCGGAAACACCATATATTTT
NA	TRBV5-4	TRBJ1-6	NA	CASSSGQTFSYNSPLHF	TGTGCCAGCAGCTCCGGACAGACCTTCTCCTATAATTCACCCCTCCACTTT
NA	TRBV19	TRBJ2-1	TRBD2	CASSMTSGGTTYNEQFF	TGTGCCAGTAGTATGACTAGCGGGGGAACCACGTACAATGAGCAGTTCTTC
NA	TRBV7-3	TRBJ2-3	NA	CASSQSWAELDTQYF	TGTGCCAGCAGCCAAAGTTGGGCTGAACTGGATACGCAGTATTTT
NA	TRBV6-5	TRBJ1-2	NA	CASRGQIHGYTF	TGTGCCAGCAGGGGACAAATCCATGGCTACACCTTC
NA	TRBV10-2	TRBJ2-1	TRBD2	CASSDGTSGNYNEQFF	TGCGCCAGCAGTGATGGGACTAGCGGGAATTACAATGAGCAGTTCTTC
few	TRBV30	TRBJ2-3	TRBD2	CAWSRLAGELDTQYF	TGTGCCTGGAGCCGACTAGCGGGAGAGTTAGATACGCAGTATTTT
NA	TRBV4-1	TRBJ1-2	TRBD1	CASSLPRSGTETYGYTF	TGCGCCAGCAGCCTCCCCAGGTCCGGGACAGAAACTTATGGCTACACCTTC
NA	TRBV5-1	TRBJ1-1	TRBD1	CASSSRGQGGTEAFF	TGCGCCAGCAGCTCACGCGGACAGGGGGGCACTGAAGCTTTCTTT
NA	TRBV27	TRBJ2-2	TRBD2	CASTLLAGGLNTGELFF	TGTGCCAGCACCCTACTAGCGGGGGGCTTGAACACCGGGGAGCTGTTTTTT
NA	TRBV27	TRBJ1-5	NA	CASSLQGPQPQHF	TGTGCCAGCAGTTTACAGGGCCCTCAGCCCCAGCATTTT
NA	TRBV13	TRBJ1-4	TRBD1	CASSVTGTNEKLFF	TGTGCCAGCAGCGTGACAGGGACTAATGAAAAACTGTTTTTT
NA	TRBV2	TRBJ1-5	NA	CASRSTDSNQPQHF	TGTGCCAGCAGATCGACAGATAGCAATCAGCCCCAGCATTTT
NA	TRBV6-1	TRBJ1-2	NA	CASSEYRESYGYTF	TGTGCCAGCAGTGAATACAGGGAGTCCTATGGCTACACCTTC
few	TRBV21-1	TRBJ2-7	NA	CASSKTGQGEDEQYF	TGTGCCAGCAGCAAAACTGGGCAGGGGGAAGACGAGCAGTACTTC
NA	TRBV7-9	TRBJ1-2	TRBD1	CASSLQGANYGYTF	TGTGCCAGCAGCCTTCAGGGGGCGAACTATGGCTACACCTTC
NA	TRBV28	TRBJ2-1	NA	CASSSRVPNEQFF	TGTGCCAGCAGTTCAAGAGTGCCCAATGAGCAGTTCTTC
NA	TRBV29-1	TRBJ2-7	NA	CSELHCYEQYF	TGCAGCGAACTCCATTGTTACGAGCAGTACTTC
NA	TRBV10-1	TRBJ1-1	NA	CASSDRGKAEAFF	TGCGCCAGCAGTGATAGAGGGAAAGCTGAAGCTTTCTTT
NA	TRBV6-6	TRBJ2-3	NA	CASSYSSDTQYF	TGTGCCAGCAGTTACTCGAGTGATACGCAGTATTTT
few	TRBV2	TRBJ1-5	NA	CASLAGDLSNQPQHF	TGTGCCAGCCTCGCGGGAGATTTAAGCAATCAGCCCCAGCATTTT
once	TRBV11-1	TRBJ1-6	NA	CASSSRAGRSNSPLHF	TGTGCCAGCAGCTCTAGGGCGGGACGGAGTAATTCACCCCTCCACTTT